This TCR beta chain was profiled in a study of metastatic and nonmetastatic thyroid tumors. TCRdb reprocessed the PCR reads via MiXCR. This table has tens of thousands of clones, approximately 29% appearing once. This clone was picked up many times. Thyroid surgery was performed in patients who had received no treatment beforehand. Material for sequencing was blood. The sequence was obtained from a female donor with papillary thyroid cancer or a benign thyroid nodule (not recorded which). Some clones in this sample may be carry-over from other donors' samples.

CDR3 amino acids: CASSRSDGNTEAFF. DNA for the CDR3: TGTGCCAGCAGCCGGTCGGACGGGAACACTGAAGCTTTCTTT. The chain combines TRBV5-6 with TRBJ1-1; unclear D gene. The CDR3 totals 14 residues. Per the germline V gene, CDR1 is SGHDT and CDR2 is YYEEEE. V shed 4 bases and J shed 1 base, with 11 bases lying between them.